The 16 T cell receptor beta chains in this list originate from one sample, sequenced in a study of blood T cell repertoires in COVID-19. The table came from immunoSEQ multiplex PCR; TCRdb's copy has only in-frame clones and leaves some out. The sample lists approximately 360,000 clones, approximately 88% occurring once. The sequencing input was PBMCs or T cells enriched from blood (not recorded which). The receptors were gathered from a woman in her thirties with acute COVID-19.

This rearrangement joins TRBV2 to TRBJ2-7; 7 nucleotides align to TRBD1. Germline CDR1 reads SNHLY; CDR2 reads FYNNEI. V dropped 4 bases and J dropped 0; count of bases not matched to a gene: 3. This CDR3 region has 14 residues. DNA of the CDR3: TGTGCCAGCAGTGGTGGGACAGTCTCCTACGAGCAGTACTTC. Residues: CASSGGTVSYEQYF.

The chain joins TRBV19 to TRBJ2-5; 7 bases line up with TRBD1. The CDR3 is made up of 13 amino acids. V gave up 6 bases and J gave up 2 bases; unmatched junction bases: 3. CDR1 and CDR2 (germline): LNHDA, SQIVND (reference sequence). This CDR3 is CASSVGQQETQYF. CDR3 sequence (DNA): TGTGCCAGTAGCGTGGGACAGCAAGAGACCCAGTACTTC. The full variable domain, in which reference TRBV19 and TRBJ2-5 provide the parts outside the CDR3, is DGGITQSPKYLFRKEGQNVTLSCEQNLNHDAMYWYRQDPGQGLRLIYYSQIVNDFQKGDIAEGYSVSREKKESFPLTVTSAQKNPTAFYLCASSVGQQETQYFGPGTRLLVL.

This chain connects TRBV5-6 to TRBJ2-3; D call uncertain. This CDR3 contains 16 residues. Germline-derived CDR1 and CDR2 are SGHDT and YYEEEE. The V gene lost 0 bases and the J gene lost 0 bases, with 11 bases spanning the gap. In DNA form, the CDR3 reads TGTGCCAGCAGCTTGGAGGTAGCAGCTAGCACAGATACGCAGTATTTT. This translates into CASSLEVAASTDTQYF.

The chain has TRBV6-1 and TRBJ1-5, with a possible D match to TRBD1 (5 bases). This CDR3 is 15 amino acids long. V lost 1 base and J 6 bases, leaving 13 bases between the germline ends. CDR1 MNHNS and CDR2 SASEGT come from the germline V gene. The DNA for the CDR3 is TGTGCCAGCAGTGAAGGCTTCGGGGGTGGTCAGCCCCAGCATTTT. This codes for CASSEGFGGGQPQHF.

The rearrangement links TRBV18 to TRBJ2-1; D gene ambiguous. Germline V gene sequence: CDR1 KGHSH, CDR2 LQKENI. This CDR3 comprises 11 residues. Between the trimmed V and J ends, which lost 5 bases and 13 bases, there was a span of 12 bases. The CDR3 loop is CASSANTHQFF. The CDR3 DNA is TGTGCCAGCTCAGCCAATACTCATCAGTTCTTC.

This chain joins TRBV4-1 and TRBJ2-7, with a tentative D call TRBD1 (6 bases). The CDR3 is made up of 14 amino acids. Germline V gene lookup returns CDR1 MGHRA and CDR2 YSYEKL. V was trimmed by 1 base and J by 4 bases, leaving 11 bases between them. DNA of the CDR3: TGCGCCAGCAGCCAAGGGGGGCGCCTATACGAGCAGTACTTC. It specifies CASSQGGRLYEQYF.

The chain combines TRBV4-1 with TRBJ1-5; no clear D. The V gene's germline CDR1 is MGHRA and CDR2 YSYEKL. The germline V and J ends were trimmed by 1 base and 6 bases, with 13 bases remaining between them. This CDR3 comprises 15 residues. CDR3 region: CASSQGPGVSQPQHF. The CDR3 DNA is TGCGCCAGCAGCCAAGGACCCGGGGTCAGTCAGCCCCAGCATTTT.

This chain joins TRBV12-3 or TRBV12-4 and TRBJ1-2; 11 nucleotides align to TRBD1. The CDR3 covers 13 residues. Germline trimming cut 2 bases from V and 8 bases from J; bases unmatched to any gene: 1. The CDR3 DNA sequence: TGTGCCAGCAGTTTAAGGACAGGGGGCGGCTACACCTTC. Translating gives CASSLRTGGGYTF.

V and J are TRBV3-1 (or the pseudogene TRBV3-2) and TRBJ1-6; unclear D gene. The germline gives CDR1 LGHDT, CDR2 YNNKEL (reference sequence). The V and J ends lost 3 bases and 3 bases respectively, with 9 bases between them. CDR3 length: 15 residues. Here the CDR3 DNA reads TGTGCCAGCAGCCACACTGGGCTCTATAATTCACCCCTCCACTTT. As protein: CASSHTGLYNSPLHF.

V gene TRBV27 combines with J gene TRBJ2-4, with 15 bases fitting TRBD2. Germline values: CDR1 MNHEY, CDR2 SMNVEV (reference sequence). The trim removed 0 bases at V and 0 bases at J, leaving 9 bases unmatched. This CDR3 is built from 21 residues. CDR3 sequence: CASSLSNSGLAGGLAKNIQYF. The CDR3 DNA is TGTGCCAGCAGTTTATCCAATTCGGGACTAGCGGGGGGCCTAGCCAAAAACATTCAGTACTTC.

The rearrangement uses TRBV4-1 and TRBJ1-4; D unresolved. The germline V gene encodes CDR1 MGHRA and CDR2 YSYEKL. V was shortened by 1 base and J by 2 bases, with 8 bases between the two germline ends. The CDR3 has 15 amino acids. The CDR3 is CASSQASRTNEKLFF. CDR3 bases: TGCGCCAGCAGCCAAGCGTCCCGGACTAATGAAAAACTGTTTTTT.

This rearrangement joins TRBV6-2 or TRBV6-3 to TRBJ2-7; tentatively, D is TRBD1 (5 bases). The CDR3 is made up of 13 amino acids. Germline loops: CDR1 MNHEY, CDR2 SVGEGT. The V and J ends lost 6 bases and 0 bases respectively, with 9 bases between them. The CDR3 loop is CASSQGDSYEQYF. Written as DNA, the CDR3 is TGTGCCAGCAGCCAAGGGGACTCCTACGAGCAGTACTTC.

This clone was found a few times. The chain joins TRBV3-1 (or the pseudogene TRBV3-2) to TRBJ1-2; possible D gene TRBD1, 6 bases. Trimming removed 1 base at V and 4 bases at J, with 16 bases between. The germline CDR1 and CDR2 sequences are LGHDT and YNNKEL (reference sequence). The CDR3 length is 16 residues. CDR3 region: CASSQVSQGITYGYTF. The CDR3 nucleotides are TGTGCCAGCAGCCAAGTTTCCCAGGGGATCACCTATGGCTACACCTTC.

The table lists this clone with a count of one. This rearrangement joins TRBV18 to TRBJ1-2, with a possible D match to TRBD1 (5 bases). This CDR3 has 17 residues. Trimming removed 2 bases from V and 2 bases from J, with 18 bases in between. Germline CDR1 is KGHSH and CDR2 is LQKENI. The CDR3 region is CASSPIPPGRENYGYTF. Here the CDR3 DNA reads TGTGCCAGCTCACCAATACCCCCGGGACGGGAGAACTATGGCTACACCTTC.

The V and J genes are TRBV6-6 and TRBJ1-5; 7 nucleotides line up with TRBD1. Germline CDR1 and CDR2: MNHNY and SVGAGI (reference sequence). J lost 2 bases, V lost 4 bases, and 5 bases had no gene match. This CDR3 spans 15 amino acids. Here the CDR3 reads CASSSDRPRNQPQHF. The CDR3, as DNA: TGTGCCAGCAGTTCGGACAGGCCTCGCAATCAGCCCCAGCATTTT.

This clone was seen just once. The V and J genes are TRBV19 and TRBJ1-2; the D gene is possibly TRBD1 (6 bases). CDR3 length: 13 residues. Trimming left V 5 bases short and J 6 bases short, with 13 bases between. Germline CDR1 LNHDA, CDR2 SQIVND (reference sequence). The CDR3 region has the DNA TGTGCCAGTAGTGAGGCAGGGGACGATGGCTACACCTTC. Translating gives CASSEAGDDGYTF. The whole variable domain, filled in from reference TRBV19 and TRBJ1-2, reads DGGITQSPKYLFRKEGQNVTLSCEQNLNHDAMYWYRQDPGQGLRLIYYSQIVNDFQKGDIAEGYSVSREKKESFPLTVTSAQKNPTAFYLCASSEAGDDGYTFGSGTRLTVV.